A selection of T cell receptor beta chains follows, all from one sample in a study of chemoradiotherapy in HPV16-positive cancers. Using immunoSEQ multiplex PCR, the repertoire was profiled, and TCRdb retains in-frame clones only, with some absent. The sample contains about 5,900 clones, 65% to 85% of which appear only once. This specimen consisted of tumor tissue, obtained from a patient who underwent chemoradiotherapy. These receptors were collected from a human donor with HPV-associated anogenital cancer. The CDR3 runs from the conserved cysteine through the conserved F or W. A D gene is named only where the DNA matches it firmly. Size is stated for part of the rows, as once, few or many counts, or as a class when the clone is expanded.

D	V	size	J	CDR3	DNA
-	TRBV5-4	-	TRBJ1-3	CASSLGTAPTGNTIYF	TGTGCCAGCAGCTTGGGGACAGCCCCAACTGGAAACACCATATATTTT
-	TRBV18	-	TRBJ2-7	CASSPPGLTYEQYF	TGTGCCAGCTCACCACCCGGATTGACCTACGAGCAGTACTTC
-	TRBV13	few	TRBJ1-1	CASSSPAAGDLEAFF	TGTGCCAGCAGCTCGCCCGCCGCGGGGGACCTTGAAGCTTTCTTT
TRBD1	TRBV7-8	-	TRBJ2-5	CASSLQGDGQETQYF	TGTGCCAGCAGCCTCCAGGGGGATGGCCAAGAGACCCAGTACTTC
TRBD1	TRBV5-1	-	TRBJ1-3	CASSSTGESGNTIYF	TGCGCCAGCAGCTCGACAGGGGAGAGTGGAAACACCATATATTTT
-	TRBV7-9	-	TRBJ2-3	CASSLSGSLDTQYF	TGTGCCAGCAGCCTATCGGGCTCATTGGATACGCAGTATTTT
TRBD1	TRBV4-3	-	TRBJ1-5	CASSQDPQGAQPQHF	TGCGCCAGCAGCCAAGATCCCCAGGGGGCTCAGCCCCAGCATTTT
-	TRBV10-3	-	TRBJ2-7	CATGQAYEQYF	TGTGCCACGGGACAAGCCTACGAGCAGTACTTC
TRBD2	TRBV19	-	TRBJ2-3	CASSSIAGSTDTQYF	TGTGCCAGTAGTTCAATAGCGGGGTCCACAGATACGCAGTATTTT
-	TRBV4-2	-	TRBJ1-3	CASSQVQPGNTIYF	TGTGCCAGCAGCCAAGTCCAGCCTGGAAACACCATATATTTT
TRBD1	TRBV7-8	-	TRBJ2-1	CASSSGQLETQTYNEQFF	TGTGCCAGCAGCTCGGGACAGCTCGAAACCCAGACTTACAATGAGCAGTTCTTC
-	TRBV18	-	TRBJ2-5	CASSHLGETQYF	TGTGCCAGCTCACACTTGGGGGAGACCCAGTACTTC
-	TRBV5-5	-	TRBJ1-5	CASSLDPDQPQHF	TGTGCCAGCAGCTTGGATCCAGATCAGCCCCAGCATTTT
TRBD1	TRBV27	-	TRBJ2-6	CASSPGQGMSGANVLTF	TGTGCCAGCAGTCCAGGACAGGGAATGTCTGGGGCCAACGTCCTGACTTTC
-	TRBV7-8	-	TRBJ2-1	CASHAQGYNEQFF	TGTGCCAGCCACGCGCAGGGGTACAATGAGCAGTTCTTC
-	TRBV19	once	TRBJ2-5	CASSTPGTKGETQYF	TGTGCCAGTAGTACCCCCGGGACCAAAGGGGAGACCCAGTACTTC
-	TRBV15	once	TRBJ2-1	CATTGGWGNEQFF	TGTGCCACCACAGGGGGGTGGGGCAATGAGCAGTTCTTC
TRBD1	TRBV5-1	-	TRBJ2-6	CASSPWGQGATGANVLTF	TGCGCCAGCAGCCCATGGGGGCAGGGGGCTACTGGGGCCAACGTCCTGACTTTC
-	TRBV28	-	TRBJ2-3	CASSPTPHGPGTDTQYF	TGTGCCAGCAGTCCAACCCCCCATGGCCCGGGGACAGATACGCAGTATTTT
-	TRBV11-1	-	TRBJ2-1	CASSPRSNEQFF	TGTGCCAGCAGCCCTAGGAGCAATGAGCAGTTCTTC
-	TRBV18	-	TRBJ1-1	CASSPRRGEDTEAFF	TGTGCCAGCTCACCACGGCGAGGGGAAGACACTGAAGCTTTCTTT
-	TRBV4-3	-	TRBJ2-3	CASSPRGAPTDTQYF	TGCGCCAGCAGCCCCCGAGGGGCCCCCACAGATACGCAGTATTTT
-	TRBV5-1	-	TRBJ1-2	CASSPSVRQTYGYTF	TGCGCCAGCAGCCCGTCGGTCAGACAGACCTATGGCTACACCTTC
TRBD1	TRBV10-3	-	TRBJ1-1	CAISQGAKNTEAFF	TGTGCCATCAGTCAGGGGGCCAAGAACACTGAAGCTTTCTTT
-	TRBV15	-	TRBJ1-5	CATSREWAGGSNQPQHF	TGTGCCACCAGCAGAGAGTGGGCAGGAGGTAGCAATCAGCCCCAGCATTTT
-	TRBV9	once	TRBJ2-3	CASSRGDWGIEDTQYF	TGTGCCAGCAGCCGAGGGGACTGGGGGATTGAAGATACGCAGTATTTT
TRBD1	TRBV19	-	TRBJ2-1	CASNGQGSFNEQFF	TGTGCCAGTAACGGACAGGGGTCGTTCAATGAGCAGTTCTTC
-	TRBV28	-	TRBJ1-2	CASSFWDSGWDGYTF	TGTGCCAGCAGTTTTTGGGACTCGGGGTGGGATGGCTACACCTTC
-	TRBV5-4	once	TRBJ2-5	CASSFNWGQETQYF	TGTGCCAGCAGCTTTAACTGGGGCCAAGAGACCCAGTACTTC
-	TRBV9	-	TRBJ1-3	CASSVEHSGNTIYF	TGTGCCAGCAGCGTAGAACACTCTGGAAACACCATATATTTT
-	TRBV4-1	-	TRBJ2-7	CASSQGQEPGGNEQYF	TGCGCCAGCAGCCAAGGTCAGGAGCCTGGTGGGAACGAGCAGTACTTC
TRBD1	TRBV19	-	TRBJ1-1	CASSRQGAGTEAFF	TGTGCCAGTAGTAGACAGGGCGCCGGCACTGAAGCTTTCTTT
TRBD2	TRBV15	-	TRBJ2-7	CATSPGLAESYEQYF	TGTGCCACCAGCCCTGGACTAGCGGAATCCTACGAGCAGTACTTC
-	TRBV7-2	-	TRBJ2-7	CASSAQYEQYF	TGTGCCAGCAGCGCACAATACGAGCAGTACTTC
-	TRBV18	-	TRBJ2-2	CASSPFGTSNTGELFF	TGTGCCAGCTCACCCTTCGGGACATCCAACACCGGGGAGCTGTTTTTT
-	TRBV6-1	-	TRBJ1-1	CASSSTENTEAFF	TGTGCCAGCAGTTCCACAGAGAACACTGAAGCTTTCTTT
-	TRBV6-1	-	TRBJ1-1	CASSGTRNTEAFF	TGTGCCAGCAGCGGCACAAGGAACACTGAAGCTTTCTTT
-	TRBV6-5	-	TRBJ2-2	CASSVQGLHGELFF	TGTGCCAGCAGTGTACAGGGCCTCCACGGGGAGCTGTTTTTT
-	TRBV11-2	-	TRBJ1-2	CASSLGQRPTYGYTF	TGTGCCAGCAGCTTAGGTCAGAGGCCTACTTATGGCTACACCTTC
-	TRBV4-2	once	TRBJ1-1	CASSQVFSTNGKAFF	TGTGCCAGCAGCCAAGTATTCTCCACAAATGGCAAGGCTTTCTTT
-	TRBV11-2	-	TRBJ2-5	CASSSQETQYF	TGTGCCAGCAGCTCGCAAGAGACCCAGTACTTC
-	TRBV28	-	TRBJ1-1	CASSLGGPRNTEAFF	TGTGCCAGCAGTTTAGGGGGACCGAGGAACACTGAAGCTTTCTTT
-	TRBV19	-	TRBJ2-6	CASSIWSGTYRGANVLTF	TGTGCCAGTAGTATTTGGTCAGGCACTTACAGAGGGGCCAACGTCCTGACTTTC